These 5 T cell receptor beta chains share one sample of origin, sequenced in a study of early T cells in non-severe SARS-CoV-2 infection. TCRdb re-called the 5' RACE reads through MiXCR, storing one row per CDR3 protein. Of approximately 66,000 distinct CDR3 sequences in the sample, 9.5% to 15% were seen once. The starting material was whole blood, obtained at baseline. The receptors derive from an adult who was a healthcare worker with PCR-confirmed SARS-CoV-2 infection or an uninfected control (not recorded which). The donor label of this sample is uncertain.

The chain links TRBV11-2 to TRBJ2-5, with D possibly TRBD1 on 7 matching bases. In germline, CDR1 is SGHAT, CDR2 FQNNGV. The CDR3 runs to 16 residues. Between the trimmed V and J ends, which lost 5 bases and 0 bases, there was a span of 16 bases. DNA for the CDR3: TGTGCCAGCAGCCCCCGGGGGACAGAGAACCAAGAGACCCAGTACTTC. It codes for CASSPRGTENQETQYF.

CDR3 loop: CASSRYQGARIDNEQFF. The DNA for the CDR3 is TGCGCCAGCAGCCGGTATCAGGGGGCGCGGATTGACAATGAGCAGTTCTTC. This chain links TRBV4-1 with TRBJ2-1; 8 bases line up with TRBD1. J lost 5 bases, V lost 4 bases, and 13 bases had no gene match. The length of the CDR3 is 17 residues. CDR1 and CDR2 from the germline V gene are MGHRA and YSYEKL.

This clonotype was detected ten times or more. This rearrangement joins TRBV6-9 to TRBJ1-2; no clear D gene. Germline V CDR1 and CDR2: MNHGY, SVAAGI. Between the trimmed V and J ends, which lost 7 bases and 5 bases, there was a span of 5 bases. The CDR3 is made up of 10 amino acids. The CDR3 sequence: CASMGYGYTF. The DNA of the CDR3 is TGTGCCAGCATGGGATATGGCTACACCTTC.

The chain has TRBV24-1 and TRBJ1-2; D is uncertain. This CDR3 has 14 residues. V was trimmed by 5 bases and J by 7 bases, leaving 16 bases between them. From germline, CDR1 is KGHDR and CDR2 SFDVKD. The CDR3 loop reads CATSGPFPAAGYTF. The CDR3 region has the DNA TGTGCCACCAGTGGACCGTTCCCCGCGGCTGGCTACACCTTC.

The chain employs TRBV14 and TRBJ2-1, with a possible D match to TRBD1 (5 bases). The ends were cut back, 0 bases at V and 5 bases at J, with 8 bases in the middle. Germline-derived CDR1 and CDR2 are SGHDN and FVKESK. The CDR3 has 14 residues. CDR3 amino acids: CASSQDRADNEQFF. The CDR3 nucleotides are TGTGCCAGCAGCCAAGACAGGGCCGACAATGAGCAGTTCTTC. Complete variable domain (other parts from reference TRBV14 and TRBJ2-1): EAGVTQFPSHSVIEKGQTVTLRCDPISGHDNLYWYRRVMGKEIKFLLHFVKESKQDESGMPNNRFLAERTGGTYSTLKVQPAELEDSGVYFCASSQDRADNEQFFGPGTRLTVL.